Given below is one T cell receptor beta chain in context. This clone has at least ten counts. What this receptor recognizes is not known. Base qualities are not at hand, and no much larger clone is one base apart. Trimming accounts for 10 bases at V and 7 bases at J, while the number of junction bases matched to no gene is 2. The germline V gene encodes CDR1 SEHNR and CDR2 FQNEAQ (reference sequence). CDR3 length: 12 amino acids, cysteine to phenylalanine. Just CDR3 DNA is preserved here, 36 bases in frame from base 1. The High Capacity cDNA Reverse Transcription Kit was used to reverse transcribe all of the isolated RNA, meaning that expressed TCRB transcripts were what got sequenced. Deep immunoSEQ sequencing was performed on naive, central memory and regulatory T cell samples, with an average of around 3.4 million total reads per sample. Sorted cells were lysed in RLT buffer, and RNA was extracted using DNase-treated RNeasy Micro or Mini kits according to cell number. To prevent cross-contamination, every cell subset was processed on its own, while patient and healthy donor samples were processed together. Using the immunoSEQ multiplex PCR, TCRB sequences were amplified from cDNA into 87-bp fragments spanning the CDR3 region. Sequencing of the amplicons was done on the Illumina HiSeq platform. Per the source publication's procedure: PCR bias was corrected computationally using synthetic template baselines, and reads within Hamming distance 2 were collapsed, with unmergeable singletons discarded. Reads were aligned to IMGT to assign V, D and J genes, CDR3 length, and insertions or deletions at six rearrangement sites. Within each subset, clonotype counts were normalized to sorted cell number, and only after that were true diversity and Gini coefficients computed with the tcR R package. The overlap coefficient, calculated on TCRB nucleotide sequences, was used to measure repertoire sharing. Drawn from immuneACCESS, this table holds only the in-frame rearrangements with V and J called that TCRdb kept. Clones are partly lost; checked studies trace under half to an unresolved V gene and leave the rest unexplained. V, J and clone size reflect that table, while D and trimming were determined from the DNA. This sample is represented by 130,000 or so clones; 7.5% to 9.5% of them were singletons. Jointly, the top ten make up around 0.79% of the sample.

From each donor, a single peripheral blood sample of about 110 mL on average was drawn into heparinised tubes. Using a panel that included CD45RO, CCR7, CD25, CD127, CD95 and CD27, naive, central memory, regulatory and stem cell-like memory CD4+ T cells were sorted on a BD FACSAria II. Every sorted population had a purity above 98%. PBMCs were separated immediately by Lymphoprep density gradient centrifugation and were stained directly, without being cultured. So that batch effects would be minimized, each experiment stained and sorted samples in pairs, pairing one healthy donor with one patient. This specimen comes from a study of beta chain features in type 1 diabetes (dated by TCRdb to 2017 to 2018). Regarding the complete study: No differences in mean age, gender distribution, total cell number or subset yield were found between patients and healthy donors. Whereas all 28 donors provided naive and central memory subsets, regulatory and stem cell-like memory subsets were isolated from just 8 patients and about 8 healthy donors. A total of roughly 100,000,000 sorted cells were examined across all samples, and the number of cells per subset was strongly correlated with RNA yield. The study compared TCRB repertoires of sorted circulating CD4+ T cell subsets between recently diagnosed type 1 diabetes patients and matched healthy donors. Broader findings and caveats from the paper: HLA sub-analyses involved small numbers of individuals, so any influence of HLA type on TCRB rearrangement remained unresolved. PCR may preferentially amplify shorter templates, but because patient and control samples were amplified and corrected together, any resulting skew would affect both groups equally. A moderate but significant shortening of TCRB CDR3 length was observed in type 1 diabetes patients in all four CD4+ subsets. Because cDNA was sequenced instead of genomic DNA, highly expressing activated cells could be over-represented, though the groups showed no difference in activation or CD3 levels. Naive, central memory and regulatory TCRB repertoires appeared more similar among patients than among healthy donors. Patients with type 1 diabetes made fewer insertions and deleted more nucleotides at VDJ recombination sites, implying thymic rearrangement abnormalities.

Material: central memory CD4+ T cells from blood. This receptor was obtained from a young man with type 1 diabetes. The sequence joins TRBV7-9 to TRBJ1-6; TRBD1 aligns with 9 central bases. The DNA sequence reads TGTGCCACCGGGACAGGGAATTCACCCCTCCACTTT. This gives the protein CATGTGNSPLHF.